These 12 T cell receptor beta chains originate from one sample sequenced in a study of shared clonotypes between healthy human individuals. TCRdb's table, derived via immunoSEQ multiplex PCR, lists solely in-frame clones and lacks some. The table lists about 1.5 million clones, nearly 99% of them singletons, with about 0.42% in the top ten. The source material was naive CD4+ T cells sorted from blood. Subset meaning: CD45RA+ positively selected. Every receptor here comes from a man aged 30 to 45 in good health.

The V call is TRBV5-4, the J call TRBJ2-5; TRBD1 matches 7 bases. The CDR3 runs 13 residues. The V gene end was trimmed by 5 bases and the J gene end by 5 bases; junction bases not matched to a gene: 6. Germline V CDR1 and CDR2: SGHNT, YYREEE (reference sequence). The CDR3 sequence: CASRTGLGETQYF. DNA for the CDR3: TGTGCCAGCAGGACAGGGTTGGGTGAGACCCAGTACTTC.

The chain has TRBV5-5 and TRBJ2-3; 7 bases map to TRBD2. There are 15 residues in the CDR3. J gave up 4 bases and V 1 base, and 6 bases lay outside the gene matches. Germline V lookup: CDR1 SGHKS, CDR2 YYEKEE (reference sequence). The CDR3 coding sequence is TGTGCCAGCAGCTTGCAACTAGCGATCCCAGATACGCAGTATTTT. This translates into CASSLQLAIPDTQYF.

This chain connects TRBV29-1 to TRBJ2-5; 9 bases align to TRBD1. The CDR3 has 14 residues. Trimming removed 3 bases from V and 7 bases from J; junction bases left unmatched: 9. Per germline, CDR1 SQVTM and CDR2 ANQGSEA. The CDR3 coding sequence is TGCAGCGTTGACCGGACAGGGGTCAAGGGGACCCAGTACTTC. This sequence encodes CSVDRTGVKGTQYF.

The chain joins TRBV5-1 to TRBJ1-4; the D gene is possibly TRBD1 (5 bases). Germline loops: CDR1 SGHRS, CDR2 YFSETQ. Trimming took 1 base from V and 3 from J, leaving 34 bases between them. This CDR3 region has 23 residues. The CDR3 spells CASSLYGRGTQRLKAPANEKLFF. The CDR3 bases are TGCGCCAGCAGCTTGTACGGTCGGGGGACCCAGAGATTAAAAGCCCCAGCTAATGAAAAACTGTTTTTT.

The V and J genes are TRBV5-1 and TRBJ2-7, with 7 bases fitting TRBD1. Germline trimming cut 7 bases from V and 2 bases from J; bases unmatched to any gene: 6. This CDR3 comprises 13 residues. Germline V gene sequence: CDR1 SGHRS, CDR2 YFSETQ. The CDR3 protein is CASGGQNTYEQYF. The CDR3 DNA follows: TGCGCCAGCGGGGGACAGAACACCTACGAGCAGTACTTC.

The chain carries TRBV6-1 and TRBJ2-1, with 11 nucleotides matching TRBD2. CDR1 MNHNS and CDR2 SASEGT come from the germline V gene. The junction had 6 bases not matched to a gene; V was cut back by 4 bases and J by 4 bases. The length of the CDR3 is 16 residues. CDR3 in amino acids: CASSALLAGGYNEQFF. CDR3 in DNA: TGTGCCAGCAGTGCTCTCTTAGCGGGAGGGTACAATGAGCAGTTCTTC.

The chain carries TRBV7-8 and TRBJ2-7; the D is unclear. The CDR3 sequence is 12 residues long. The germline V and J ends were trimmed by 2 bases and 4 bases, with 6 bases remaining between them. From germline, CDR1 is SGHVS and CDR2 FQNEAQ. In DNA, the CDR3 is TGTGCCAGCAGCTTAAAGAGATACGAGCAGTACTTC. As protein: CASSLKRYEQYF.

The chain uses TRBV27 and TRBJ1-3; tentatively, D is TRBD1 (5 bases). CDR1 MNHEY and CDR2 SMNVEV come from the germline V gene (reference sequence). The CDR3 totals 16 residues. Trimming took off 2 bases at V and 2 bases at J, with 13 bases between the two ends. The CDR3, as DNA: TGTGCCAGCAGTTTAGTGGGGCAGGGAGCTGGAAACACCATATATTTT. Its protein is CASSLVGQGAGNTIYF.

This rearrangement joins TRBV12-5 to TRBJ2-3; 7 bases match TRBD2. The CDR3 length is 17 residues. After removal of 2 bases from V and 0 bases from J, the junction contained 8 bases not matched to a gene. CDR1 LGHNT and CDR2 FRNRAP come from the germline V gene. The CDR3 protein is CASGLRVAGDSTDTQYF. The CDR3 DNA is TGTGCTAGTGGTTTGAGGGTAGCGGGCGACAGCACAGATACGCAGTATTTT.

This chain joins TRBV10-3 and TRBJ2-1; 9 bases line up with TRBD2. V lost 6 bases, J lost 5 bases, and 14 bases stayed unmatched. From germline, CDR1 is ENHRY and CDR2 SYGVKD. This CDR3 contains 17 residues. The CDR3 DNA reads as TGTGCCATCAGCACCCCGCGTGGCAGCGGGAGGAACAATGAGCAGTTCTTC. The encoded protein is CAISTPRGSGRNNEQFF.

This rearrangement joins TRBV29-1 to TRBJ2-3, with 9 bases matching TRBD2. This CDR3 is built from 12 residues. The germline V gene has CDR1 SQVTM and CDR2 ANQGSEA. The CDR3 coding sequence is TGCAGTAGCGGGAGTAGCCCAGATACGCAGTATTTT. Translating it yields CSSGSSPDTQYF.

J is TRBJ1-5 and V is TRBV7-2, with D possibly TRBD1 on 6 matching bases. Trimming shortened V by 8 bases and J by 3 bases, and 11 bases separated the two germline ends. The CDR3 loop spans 13 amino acids. In germline, CDR1 is SGHTA, CDR2 FQGNSA. As DNA, the CDR3 is TGTGCCAGCCTTACAGGGCACAATCAGCCCCAGCATTTT. Its translation is CASLTGHNQPQHF.